This T cell receptor (beta chain) was recorded in a study of shared clonotypes between healthy human individuals. As concerns this clone: At the DNA level, this CDR3 is encoded by other sequences in the same sample as well.

Extraction of genomic DNA in unsorted samples used roughly 94 million PBMCs. Unsorted PBMCs provided DNA that was sequenced on ten immunoSEQ deep assay plates. Assay used: immunoSEQ multiplex PCR; TCRdb lists only in-frame clones, some missing. The sample includes 490,000 or so clones, about three quarters of them seen just once. The CDR3 totals 15 residues. CDR1 is KGHSH and CDR2 is LQKENI in the germline V gene. V trimming: 2 bases; J trimming: 4 bases; junction bases outside the gene matches: 5. The source is a woman in her 40s in good health. Some clones in this sample may be carry-over from other donors' samples. The sample consisted of PBMCs. This chain uses TRBV18 with TRBJ1-5; TRBD1 agrees at 7 bases. For the CDR3, the DNA is TGTGCCAGCTCACCATCACAGGGGAATAATCAGCCCCAGCATTTT. Protein product: CASSPSQGNNQPQHF.